The text below deals with one T cell receptor (beta chain). What it binds is not known. The CDR3 contains 14 residues. The germline V gene encodes CDR1 MDHEN and CDR2 SYDVKM. The V end lost 8 bases, the J end lost 0 bases, and 13 bases lay between the germline ends. The record originates from a study of shared clonotypes between healthy human individuals. Whole-study results and caveats: Shared across a few donors were around 5% of the naive CD4 clonotypes. Measured sharing among donors was expected to vary with sequencing depth. Clonotypes which were not shared had lower generation probabilities than clonotypes that all four donors shared.

Each subset's genomic DNA was shared equally among a number of immunoSEQ plates. Sequencing was performed with immunoSEQ multiplex PCR; in TCRdb, only in-frame clones are kept and a portion is missing. Here the sample spans 1 million to 1.3 million clones, approximately 80% being singletons. This clonotype was sampled from a young man in good health. Some clones in this sample may be carry-over from other donors' samples. Sample: memory CD4+ T cells from PBMCs. As to subset: CD45RA-negative fraction. The chain links TRBV28 to TRBJ1-1; no reliable D call. In DNA, the CDR3 is TGTGCCAGCGGGGATGCCAAAATGAACACTGAAGCTTTCTTT. Translated: CASGDAKMNTEAFF. The full variable domain, in which reference TRBV28 and TRBJ1-1 provide the parts outside the CDR3, is DVKVTQSSRYLVKRTGEKVFLECVQDMDHENMFWYRQDPGLGLRLIYFSYDVKMKEKGDIPEGYSVSREKKERFSLILESASTNQTSMYLCASGDAKMNTEAFFGQGTRLTVV.